A single sample is the source of the 15 T cell receptor beta chains below, sequenced in a study of CD8 T cells in Susac syndrome. Random-hexamer reverse transcription was applied to about 0.45 to 1 ug RNA. TCRdb analysed the immunoSEQ multiplex PCR reads with MiXCR anew, one entry per CDR3 protein. This table has 150,000 or so distinct CDR3 sequences, around 94% appearing once. Specimen: CD4+ T cells from PBMCs. The origin of the receptors is a human donor in good health.

CDR3 residues: CASSLSGPNYGYTF. DNA of the CDR3: TGCGCCAGCAGCTTGAGTGGCCCCAACTATGGCTACACCTTC. This sequence joins TRBV5-1 and TRBJ1-2; D gene uncertain. The CDR3 has 14 residues. Trimming removed 1 base at V and 2 bases at J, with 9 bases between. Per germline, CDR1 SGHRS and CDR2 YFSETQ.

About this clonotype: At one boundary the junction diverges from the germline segment, which might be a read error. This chain links TRBV7-2 with TRBJ2-1; perhaps TRBD2 as D (5 bases). Germline V gene data show CDR1 as SGHTA and CDR2 as FQGNSA. The CDR3 runs to 14 residues. For the CDR3, the DNA is TGTGCCAGCAGCGTCACGGGGTCCTCCAATGAGCAGTTCTTC. Its protein is CASSVTGSSNEQFF.

This clonotype was seen just once. V and J are TRBV5-6 and TRBJ1-1, with D maybe TRBD1 (5 bases). Germline CDR1 and CDR2: SGHDT and YYEEEE. The CDR3 has 14 amino acids. V was shortened by 2 bases and J by 1 base, with 9 bases between the two germline ends. The DNA of the CDR3 is TGTGCCAGCAGCTTTTGGCAGGGGAACACTGAAGCTTTCTTT. It yields the protein CASSFWQGNTEAFF.

The V and J genes are TRBV29-1 and TRBJ2-7, with D maybe TRBD1 (7 bases). The germline gives CDR1 SQVTM, CDR2 ANQGSEA. V dropped 1 base and J dropped 6 bases, with 16 bases sitting between them. CDR3 length: 14 residues. Here the CDR3 reads CSVEARQGGGEQYF. The CDR3 DNA sequence: TGCAGCGTTGAAGCCCGGCAGGGGGGTGGCGAGCAGTACTTC.

This clonotype appeared a single time. The chain links TRBV6-5 to TRBJ1-6; D call uncertain. V lost 5 bases and J lost 7, with 12 bases in between. The CDR3 has 14 residues. Germline V gene lookup returns CDR1 MNHEY and CDR2 SVGAGI. For the CDR3, the DNA is TGTGCCAGCAGTATGACAACACTCAATTCACCCCTCCACTTT. Translated: CASSMTTLNSPLHF.

The chain employs TRBV7-2 and TRBJ2-7; D is tentatively TRBD1 or TRBD2 (5 bases each). V lost 5 bases and J 7 bases, leaving 18 bases between the germline ends. The CDR3 spans 14 residues. The germline V gene has CDR1 SGHTA and CDR2 FQGNSA. The CDR3 reads CASSPGRTMREQYF. CDR3 DNA sequence: TGTGCCAGCAGCCCGGGACGGACGATGAGGGAGCAGTACTTC.

CDR3 DNA sequence: TGCAGCTTCCCACTAGCGGGCACCGGGGAGCTGTTTTTT. Translated, it gives CSFPLAGTGELFF. The gene calls are TRBV29-1 and TRBJ2-2, with 9 bases matching TRBD2. CDR1 SQVTM and CDR2 ANQGSEA come from the germline V gene. The CDR3 is 13 amino acids. After removal of 8 bases from V and 4 bases from J, the junction contained 5 bases not matched to a gene.

The CDR3 spells CASSRDRSGEQYF. In DNA form, the CDR3 reads TGCGCCAGCAGCCGGGACAGGTCGGGGGAGCAGTACTTC. This rearrangement joins TRBV5-1 to TRBJ2-7; 8 positions agree with TRBD1. Germline trimming cut 4 bases from V and 7 bases from J; bases unmatched to any gene: 7. This CDR3 has 13 amino acids. Germline CDR1 and CDR2: SGHRS and YFSETQ. Full variable domain (rest looked up from reference TRBV5-1 and TRBJ2-7): KAGVTQTPRYLIKTRGQQVTLSCSPISGHRSVSWYQQTPGQGLQFLFEYFSETQRNKGNFPGRFSGRQFSNSRSEMNVSTLELGDSALYLCASSRDRSGEQYFGPGTRLTVT.

The chain carries TRBV3-1 and TRBJ2-2; 7 nucleotides match TRBD2. The CDR3 contains 19 residues. Germline CDR1 and CDR2: LGHDT and YNNKEL (reference sequence). V dropped 0 bases and J dropped 0; count of bases not matched to a gene: 10. CDR3 nucleotides: TGTGCCAGCAGCCAAGAGAGCTACTTAGCGGGCCCGAACACCGGGGAGCTGTTTTTT. It codes for CASSQESYLAGPNTGELFF.

This chain connects TRBV29-1 to TRBJ1-2; the match to TRBD1 covers 8 bases. The CDR3 runs 14 residues. V was clipped by 0 bases and J by 5 bases; unmatched bases: 5. Germline CDR1 reads SQVTM; CDR2 reads ANQGSEA. In nucleotides, the CDR3 is TGCAGCGTTGAAGAAGGACAGGGTCGGTATGGCTACACCTTC. It specifies CSVEEGQGRYGYTF.

V usage is TRBV19 and J usage is TRBJ2-4; D gene ambiguous. Trimming pared 3 bases from V and 0 bases from J, leaving 9 bases between. The CDR3 length is 15 residues. Per the germline V gene, CDR1 is LNHDA and CDR2 is SQIVND (reference sequence). CDR3 bases: TGTGCCAGTAGTATGGGAACACTAGCCAAAAACATTCAGTACTTC. Residues: CASSMGTLAKNIQYF.

V usage is TRBV3-1 and J usage is TRBJ1-1; D is possibly TRBD1 (5 bases). With 4 bases removed from V and 8 bases from J, the gap between germline ends came to 14 bases. Germline assignment: CDR1 LGHDT and CDR2 YNNKEL (reference sequence). The CDR3 contains 13 residues. The CDR3 sequence: CASSREPGTEAFF. In DNA, the CDR3 is TGTGCCAGCAGCCGAGAGCCCGGGACGGAAGCTTTCTTT.

The chain carries TRBV4-1 and TRBJ1-1; D may be TRBD1 (5 bases). V lost 0 bases to trimming and J lost 1 base, with 12 bases between them. Germline CDR1 MGHRA, CDR2 YSYEKL. The CDR3 is made up of 16 amino acids. The CDR3 spells CASSQDEGITNTEAFF. CDR3 bases: TGCGCCAGCAGCCAAGACGAGGGGATCACGAACACTGAAGCTTTCTTT.

This chain connects TRBV7-2 to TRBJ2-2; a possible D gene is TRBD1 (5 bases). This CDR3 is 14 amino acids long. Germline V gene sequence: CDR1 SGHTA, CDR2 FQGNSA. V lost 10 bases and J 2 bases, leaving 14 bases between the germline ends. Here the CDR3 reads CATHEGANTGELFF. The CDR3 region has the DNA TGTGCCACCCATGAAGGGGCTAACACCGGGGAGCTGTTTTTT.

The chain uses TRBV15 and TRBJ1-2; tentatively, D is TRBD1 (6 bases). Looked up from germline, CDR1 is LNHNV and CDR2 is YYDKDF (reference sequence). With 1 base removed from V and 4 bases from J, the gap between germline ends came to 10 bases. The CDR3 has 14 amino acids. The CDR3 here is CATSRVGGPYGYTF. The CDR3 DNA reads TGTGCCACCAGCAGAGTTGGGGGGCCCTATGGCTACACCTTC. The full variable domain, its missing parts supplied by reference TRBV15 and TRBJ1-2, is DAMVIQNPRYQVTQFGKPVTLSCSQTLNHNVMYWYQQKSSQAPKLLFHYYDKDFNNEADTPDNFQSRRPNTSFCFLDIRSPGLGDTAMYLCATSRVGGPYGYTFGSGTRLTVV.